This paragraph reports one T cell receptor (beta chain). Germline values: CDR1 LGHDT, CDR2 YNNKEL (reference sequence). The CDR3 contains 17 residues. V lost 3 bases and J 4 bases, leaving 21 bases between the germline ends. These data are taken from a study of blood T cells in healthy people across ages. Total RNA, at least 5.5 micrograms per sample, was extracted from PBMCs. A second PCR of 7 to 11 cycles used a sample-barcoded 5' primer and a J-beta primer mix. In TCRdb, the 5' RACE reads were re-called with MiXCR into one record per CDR3 protein. The profile shows 1.6 million or so distinct CDR3 sequences, 30% to 40% of them singletons.

The genes are TRBV3-1 and TRBJ1-1; D is perhaps TRBD1 (5 bases). This clonotype was sampled from a woman aged 25 to 45 in good health. The sequenced sample was blood. CDR3 nucleotides: TGTGCCAGCAGCCAGAGGGGACGGATGCTTTCGGGCACTGAAGCTTTCTTT. This codes for CASSQRGRMLSGTEAFF. The complete variable domain, with remaining parts taken from reference TRBV3-1 and TRBJ1-1, reads DTAVSQTPKYLVTQMGNDKSIKCEQNLGHDTMYWYKQDSKKFLKIMFSYNNKELIINETVPNRFSPKSPDKAHLNLHINSLELGDSAVYFCASSQRGRMLSGTEAFFGQGTRLTVV.